This TCR beta chain was found in a study of neoadjuvant anti-PD-1 for oral cavity cancer (dated by TCRdb to 2020 to 2023). With regard to the full study: Patients mostly received three to four biweekly doses of nivolumab at 3 mg/kg before curative-intent surgical resection. Responders were defined as patients with complete response, partial response or stable disease by RECIST 1.1; non-responders were defined as patients with progression. For patients who did not progress, a fourth nivolumab dose was given around day 43, followed by definitive surgical resection on days 50-56. An approximately 30% response rate was observed in the parent correlative cohort, in which around 12 patients were included. Paper-wide results and their limitations: Only a few patients per response group were included in the TCR analyses, and larger cohorts for validation were called for by the authors. A higher pretreatment blood Treg/Th17 ratio correlated with both higher pretreatment blood TCRbeta clonality and lower post-treatment tumor TCRbeta clonality. Greater tumor shrinkage correlated with larger post-treatment sizes of preexisting intratumoral clones, which suggests that expansion of preexisting clones contributed to response.

Worth noting for this clone: Its antigen target is currently unknown. Per-base qualities were not stored, and no clone one base away is much larger. This CDR3 is also generated by other DNA sequences in the sample.

The time point label, as the study defines it: before neoadjuvant nivolumab. Patients had been newly diagnosed with stage II-IVA oral cavity squamous cell carcinoma, and no prior systemic or radiation treatment had been given to the patients. The cohort was composed of patients with HPV-negative, locally advanced oral cavity squamous cell carcinoma. The samples were obtained from a longitudinal correlative study of a single-arm phase II trial testing neoadjuvant nivolumab in oral cavity squamous cell carcinoma. Genomic DNA-based TCRbeta sequencing was performed on subject-matched pre- and post-treatment PBMCs and tumors from three responders and three non-responders. Genomic DNA was isolated from tumor tissue using the Maxwell RSC DNA from Tissue kit. From the cysteine up to the phenylalanine, the CDR3 has a length of 13 residues. The read is trimmed to its CDR3 DNA, 39 bases read in frame from base 1. V is pared back by 1 base and J by 4 bases, with 5 bases lying between the germline termini. CDR1 is given as SGHAT and CDR2 as FQNNGV, both from the germline V gene.

Survey sequencing of tumors used two replicates per sample, and the tumor libraries mostly started from about 5 ug of input genomic DNA. Following the manufacturer's instructions, the team built TCRbeta libraries using the immunoSEQ hsTCRbeta kit. The finished libraries were brought together in one pool at approximately 3.1 nM, which was then read using an Illumina NovaSeq 6000 S4 flow cell. Regarding the original processing steps: Raw data preprocessing and quality control were performed with the immunoSEQ Analyzer. The analysis was limited to productive rearrangements, and each clonotype was defined by a unique CDR3 amino acid sequence. Repertoire clonality was estimated as the Gini-Simpson index, computed with the R package tcR. Student's t test was used to compare Gini indices, and Pearson correlation was used to assess associations with tumor size change. TCRdb re-hosts the immuneACCESS table, in-frame sequences only. Its copies lack some clones; in the studies checked, an unresolved V gene accounts for under half of them, and the cause for the rest is not known. Clone size and V and J calls were adopted from that table, with D and trimming inferred from the DNA. The sample table lists under 14,000 clones, around 50% of them with a count of one. The ten largest clones add up to under 30% of the sample.

The clonotype was recovered from a person aged 35 to 85 with oral cavity squamous cell carcinoma. The chain uses TRBV11-2 and TRBJ1-5; the D gene remains uncertain. Material: tumor tissue, obtained before nivolumab (anti-PD-1) treatment. The nucleotide sequence is TGTGCCAGCAGCTTAGGGACTAATCAGCCCCAGCATTTT. Its translation is CASSLGTNQPQHF.